Listed below are T cell receptor beta chains from one sample, sequenced in a study of blood T cell repertoires in COVID-19. Clones were sequenced by immunoSEQ multiplex PCR, and TCRdb holds only the in-frame ones, with some missing. Among tens of thousands of clones listed, about 88% were seen once. Input material: peripheral blood. The source of these receptors is a human donor with active COVID-19. The donor label of this sample is uncertain. Each CDR3 is given without its conserved first and last residue. Clone size is stated in some rows and not others, as once, few, many or a class when expanded.

clone_size j_call v_call cdr3_aa
NA TRBJ2-6 TRBV5-1 ASSLMGFSGANVLT
NA TRBJ2-5 TRBV11-2 ASNKRGPKETQY
NA TRBJ2-7 TRBV2 ASSRGLYEQY
NA TRBJ1-6 TRBV7-2 ASASSYNSPLH
NA TRBJ1-2 TRBV19 ASLRPGSYGYT
NA TRBJ1-2 TRBV27 ASRGDRGDVGYT
NA TRBJ2-7 TRBV3-1/TRBV3-2 ASSRIQGQCYEQY
NA TRBJ1-2 TRBV27 ASSPQGWSYGYT
NA TRBJ1-6 TRBV28 ASSFPSGWSPLH
few TRBJ2-7 TRBV6-1 ASSEPVPGTGGNEQY
NA TRBJ1-2 TRBV1 TSSRQGSRYGYT
once TRBJ2-3 TRBV27 ASSLWTGAKDTQY
NA TRBJ2-7 TRBV13 ASSLQTGTGGMRQY
NA TRBJ2-7 TRBV18 ASSPLTGLSYEQY
NA TRBJ2-7 TRBV7-2 ASSSTLSGTGSYEQY
few TRBJ1-3 TRBV2 ATHYLTGVGNTIY
NA TRBJ2-2 TRBV4-1 ASSPRDWGAGELF
NA TRBJ2-3 TRBV14 ASRRQGSPLDTQY
NA TRBJ2-7 TRBV11-1 ASSPPGLAYEQY
NA TRBJ1-4 TRBV7-6 ASSHGAGDNEKLF
NA TRBJ2-3 TRBV18 ASSRLLLATDTQY
NA TRBJ2-2 TRBV21-1 ASNINTDSSNTGELF
NA TRBJ1-4 TRBV5-6 ASSLAGWGGGEKLF
NA TRBJ2-1 TRBV7-3 ASSLGGSYNEQF